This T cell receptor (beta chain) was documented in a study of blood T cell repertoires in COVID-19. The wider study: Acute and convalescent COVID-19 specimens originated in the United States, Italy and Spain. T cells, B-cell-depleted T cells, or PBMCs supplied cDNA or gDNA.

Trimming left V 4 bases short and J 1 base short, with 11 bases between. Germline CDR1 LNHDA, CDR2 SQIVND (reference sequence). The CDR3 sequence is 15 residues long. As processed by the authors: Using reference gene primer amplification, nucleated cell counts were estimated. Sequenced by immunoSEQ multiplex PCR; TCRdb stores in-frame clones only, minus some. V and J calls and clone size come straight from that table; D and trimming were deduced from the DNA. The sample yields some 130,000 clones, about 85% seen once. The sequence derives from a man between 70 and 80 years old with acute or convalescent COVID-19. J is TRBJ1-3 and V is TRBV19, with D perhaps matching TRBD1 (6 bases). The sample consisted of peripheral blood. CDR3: CASSTQGSSGNTIYF. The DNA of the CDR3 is TGTGCCAGTAGTACACAGGGTTCATCTGGAAACACCATATATTTT.